The sequence of this TCR beta chain was determined in a study of CD8 T cells in Susac syndrome. In regard to this clonotype: A read error may account for a junction end that differs from germline.

RNA, at roughly 0.45 to 1 ug, was reverse transcribed with random hexamers. Each CDR3 protein is one row after TCRdb ran MiXCR on the immunoSEQ multiplex PCR reads. The sample carries 200,000 to 300,000 distinct CDR3 sequences, around 93% recorded once. Germline V gene sequence: CDR1 SSHAT, CDR2 FNYEAQ (reference sequence). CDR3 size: 16 residues. The source is a human donor with multiple sclerosis. The rearrangement links TRBV7-7 to TRBJ2-2; possibly TRBD1 or TRBD2 for D (6 bases each). Sequencing was performed on CD4+ T cells from PBMCs. Here the CDR3 reads CASSLYPGGGTGELFF. CDR3 DNA sequence: TGTGCTAGCAGCTTATACCCTGGAGGGGGGACCGGGGAGCTGTTTTTT.